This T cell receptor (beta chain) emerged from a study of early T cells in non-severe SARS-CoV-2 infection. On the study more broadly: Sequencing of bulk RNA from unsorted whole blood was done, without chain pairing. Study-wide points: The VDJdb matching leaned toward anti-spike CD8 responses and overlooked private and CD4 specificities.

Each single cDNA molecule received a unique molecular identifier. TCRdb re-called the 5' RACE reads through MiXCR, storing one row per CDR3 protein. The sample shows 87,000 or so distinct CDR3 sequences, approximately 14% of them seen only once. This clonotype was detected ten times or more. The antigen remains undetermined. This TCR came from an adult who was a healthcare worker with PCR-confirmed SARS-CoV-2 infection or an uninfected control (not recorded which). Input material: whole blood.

The CDR3, as DNA: TGTGCCAGCAGCGGGACCGCAAACACTGAAGCTTTCTTT. This codes for CASSGTANTEAFF. V and J are TRBV7-2 and TRBJ1-1; D might be TRBD1 (5 bases). CDR3 length equals 13 residues. V lost 5 bases and J lost 2, with 9 bases in between. Germline CDR1 is SGHTA and CDR2 is FQGNSA.